Below are 27 T cell receptor beta chains sequenced from a single sample in a study of human T cells and chemical hapten exposure. Time point specified: patch test 1, 2 weeks after DPC sensitization. Treatment reported: therapeutic diphenylcyclopropenone sensitization with weekly scalp DPC. Unfractionated whole blood served as the source for total RNA extraction. TCRdb reanalysed the RACE reads using MiXCR and keeps one entry per CDR3 protein. The sample has tens of thousands of distinct CDR3 sequences; approximately 10% are singletons. The sample here was whole blood, taken in connection with sensitization to the hapten diphenylcyclopropenone (DPC). Receptors originate from a woman aged 40 to 55 with alopecia areata. Some clones in this sample may be carry-over from other donors' samples.

This chain joins TRBV29-1 and TRBJ1-2, with 9 bases matching TRBD1. CDR1 and CDR2 (germline): SQVTM, ANQGSEA. The V and J ends lost 7 bases and 8 bases, in that order; junction bases with no gene match: 11. The CDR3 spans 13 residues. CDR3 nucleotides: TGCAGCGCTGACCGGGACAGGGTTCAAGGCTACACCTTC. Protein: CSADRDRVQGYTF.

This clonotype was detected many times. The rearrangement joins TRBV29-1 to TRBJ1-1; D perhaps matches TRBD1 (6 bases). This CDR3 region has 14 residues. Trimming cost V 2 bases and J 0 bases, with 10 bases left between them. CDR1 and CDR2 from the germline V gene are SQVTM and ANQGSEA. CDR3 amino acids: CSVEIAGVNTEAFF. In nucleotides, the CDR3 is TGCAGCGTTGAAATCGCAGGGGTGAACACTGAAGCTTTCTTT.

This clonotype appeared a few times. The chain employs TRBV6-5 and TRBJ2-3; D not certain. V gave up 0 bases and J gave up 4 bases, with 8 bases separating them. The germline gives CDR1 MNHEY, CDR2 SVGAGI. This CDR3 region has 14 residues. The CDR3 sequence is CASSYSIPPDTQYF. CDR3 nucleotides: TGTGCCAGCAGTTACTCGATTCCACCAGATACGCAGTATTTT.

This clonotype occurred many times. V gene TRBV12-3 or TRBV12-4 combines with J gene TRBJ2-7; D gene unclear. V lost 3 bases and J 3 bases, leaving 12 bases between the germline ends. This CDR3 comprises 14 residues. For the CDR3, the DNA is TGTGCCAGCAGTTTTGGCAGGACGAACTACGAGCAGTACTTC. Translating gives CASSFGRTNYEQYF.

The CDR3 DNA is TGTGCCAGCTCACTTCAATCCGGGACAGGGGCCTTCAATCAGCCCCAGCATTTT. Amino acids: CASSLQSGTGAFNQPQHF. The V call is TRBV18, the J call TRBJ1-5, with 10 bases that match TRBD1. Germline V lookup: CDR1 KGHSH, CDR2 LQKENI. This CDR3 has 18 amino acids. Trimming cost V 4 bases and J 3 bases; bases outside gene matches: 12. The full variable domain, in which reference TRBV18 and TRBJ1-5 provide the parts outside the CDR3, is NAGVMQNPRHLVRRRGQEARLRCSPMKGHSHVYWYRQLPEEGLKFMVYLQKENIIDESGMPKERFSAEFPKEGPSILRIQQVVRGDSAAYFCASSLQSGTGAFNQPQHFGDGTRLSIL.

This clonotype was counted ten times or more. V and J are TRBV2 and TRBJ2-4, with D tentatively TRBD1 (6 bases). The V gene's germline CDR1 is SNHLY and CDR2 FYNNEI. The CDR3 sequence is 15 residues long. Trimming shortened V by 4 bases and J by 2 bases, and 12 bases separated the two germline ends. The CDR3 DNA reads TGTGCCAGCAGTGCACAGGGTGCAACCAAAAACATTCAGTACTTC. It translates to CASSAQGATKNIQYF.

This CDR3 reads CASSRHPLTLLRETQYF. The CDR3 DNA sequence: TGTGCCAGCAGCCGTCACCCGTTGACTTTATTGAGGGAGACCCAGTACTTC. The V call is TRBV3-1, the J call TRBJ2-5; D is undetermined. This CDR3 has 17 amino acids. V was trimmed by 4 bases and J by 5 bases, leaving 23 bases between them. Germline CDR1 reads LGHDT; CDR2 reads YNNKEL (reference sequence).

Many counts were recorded for this clonotype. The gene calls are TRBV18 and TRBJ2-2, with unresolved D. V lost 6 bases to trimming and J lost 2 bases, with 4 bases between them. CDR1 is KGHSH, CDR2 LQKENI, per germline. This CDR3 comprises 12 residues. Written as DNA, the CDR3 is TGTGCCAGCTCCTTTAACACCGGGGAGCTGTTTTTT. This codes for CASSFNTGELFF.

In its sample, this clonotype was seen many times. V and J are TRBV20-1 and TRBJ2-6; tentatively, D is TRBD1 or TRBD2 (5 bases each). V was clipped by 6 bases and J by 4 bases, with 13 bases between them. The CDR3 contains 14 residues. Germline CDR1 is DFQATT and CDR2 is SNEGSKA (reference sequence). DNA of the CDR3: TGCAGTGCAGGGACCGCGTCCGGGGCCAACGTCCTGACTTTC. Amino acids: CSAGTASGANVLTF.

This chain connects TRBV28 to TRBJ2-7; 13 bases are a match to TRBD2. From germline, CDR1 is MDHEN and CDR2 SYDVKM. This CDR3 contains 14 residues. V lost 6 bases to trimming and J lost 5 bases; unmatched junction nucleotides: 4. As DNA, the CDR3 is TGTGCCAGCAGCACTAGCGGGAGGGTCAACGAGCAGTACTTC. This sequence encodes CASSTSGRVNEQYF. The variable domain in full, completed from reference TRBV28 and TRBJ2-7, reads DVKVTQSSRYLVKRTGEKVFLECVQDMDHENMFWYRQDPGLGLRLIYFSYDVKMKEKGDIPEGYSVSREKKERFSLILESASTNQTSMYLCASSTSGRVNEQYFGPGTRLTVT.

The chain carries TRBV24-1 and TRBJ2-1; D is unclear. Germline lookup yields CDR1 KGHDR and CDR2 SFDVKD. The V gene lost 4 bases and the J gene lost 4 bases, with 4 bases spanning the gap. The CDR3 extends over 12 amino acids. The CDR3 protein is CATSEGYNEQFF. The DNA of the CDR3 is TGTGCCACCAGTGAGGGGTACAATGAGCAGTTCTTC.

The CDR3 DNA follows: TGCGCCAGCAGCCCGGGACTAGGAGGGGCCACAGATACGCAGTATTTT. Protein sequence: CASSPGLGGATDTQYF. The chain uses TRBV5-1 and TRBJ2-3, with 8 bases lining up with TRBD2. The V and J ends lost 4 bases and 2 bases, in that order; junction bases with no gene match: 9. Germline V lookup: CDR1 SGHRS, CDR2 YFSETQ. The CDR3 loop spans 16 amino acids.

In the case of this clonotype: A much larger clone differs from this one at a single base, so this may be a read error. The chain couples TRBV12-3 or TRBV12-4 to TRBJ1-5; D is unresolved. This CDR3 region has 12 residues. The CDR3 region has the DNA TGTGCCAGCAGTATAAACGCCCAGCCCCGGCATTTT. Protein sequence: CASSINAQPRHF.

This clonotype appeared many times. This chain joins TRBV2 and TRBJ1-2; D remains ambiguous. V shed 4 bases and J shed 8 bases, with 14 bases lying between them. The germline V gene has CDR1 SNHLY and CDR2 FYNNEI. This CDR3 is 13 amino acids long. The CDR3 DNA follows: TGTGCCAGCAGTGTTGAGGGCAGCAAGGGCTACACCTTC. Translating it yields CASSVEGSKGYTF. Looking up the rest from reference TRBV2 and TRBJ1-2 gives the full variable domain: EPEVTQTPSHQVTQMGQEVILRCVPISNHLYFYWYRQILGQKVEFLVSFYNNEISEKSEIFDDQFSVERPDGSNFTLKIRSTKLEDSAMYFCASSVEGSKGYTFGSGTRLTVV.

This clonotype has only one observation. A read error is possible here, since a much larger clone lies one base away. The V and J genes are TRBV6-6 and TRBJ2-2; D uncertain. CDR3 size: 15 residues. Germline CDR1 reads MNHNY; CDR2 reads SVGAGI (reference sequence). Trimming removed 6 bases at V and 4 bases at J, with 15 bases between. CDR3 residues: CASSWSSRGTGELFF. The DNA for the CDR3 is TGTGCCAGCAGCTGGTCTTCCCGTGGCACCGGGGAGCTGTTTTTT.

The rearrangement uses TRBV9 and TRBJ2-5; tentative D call: TRBD2 (6 bases). In germline, CDR1 is SGDLS, CDR2 YYNGEE. Trimming removed 2 bases at V and 1 base at J, with 9 bases between. The CDR3 length is 14 residues. As DNA, the CDR3 is TGTGCCAGCAGCGTGGATAGCGGCCAAGAGACCCAGTACTTC. It yields the protein CASSVDSGQETQYF.

The chain combines TRBV7-9 with TRBJ2-1; the D is unclear. Per the germline V gene, CDR1 is SEHNR and CDR2 is FQNEAQ (reference sequence). Trimming stripped 5 bases from V and 7 bases from J, with 6 bases between. The CDR3 length is 11 residues. The CDR3 is CASSLQNEQFF. The CDR3 region has the DNA TGTGCCAGCAGCCTTCAGAATGAGCAGTTCTTC.

The V and J genes are TRBV6-5 and TRBJ1-5; a possible D gene is TRBD1 (5 bases). This CDR3 region has 15 residues. The V gene's germline CDR1 is MNHEY and CDR2 SVGAGI. The germline V and J ends were trimmed by 4 bases and 6 bases, with 16 bases remaining between them. CDR3 bases: TGTGCCAGCAGTTCCAAGGGGAGTTTGGGTCAGCCCCAGCATTTT. Translating it yields CASSSKGSLGQPQHF.

The chain carries TRBV20-1 and TRBJ1-2; tentative D call: TRBD1 (5 bases). This CDR3 contains 14 residues. Germline V gene data show CDR1 as DFQATT and CDR2 as SNEGSKA (reference sequence). The V gene lost 6 bases and the J gene lost 0 bases, with 14 bases spanning the gap. This chain's CDR3 is CSAGSTVPNYGYTF. CDR3 in DNA: TGCAGTGCCGGTTCGACAGTTCCTAACTATGGCTACACCTTC.

V usage is TRBV3-1 and J usage is TRBJ2-7; 8 nucleotides match TRBD1. Trimming took 2 bases from V and 6 from J; bases not matched to a gene: 9. Germline values: CDR1 LGHDT, CDR2 YNNKEL (reference sequence). The length of the CDR3 is 15 residues. In nucleotides, the CDR3 is TGTGCCAGCAGCCAAAATATTGGACAGGGAGGCGAGCAGTACTTC. This encodes CASSQNIGQGGEQYF.

The genes are TRBV23-1 and TRBJ2-1, with 9 bases lining up with TRBD1. TRBV23-1 is an ORF for which the function is uncertain. Germline trimming cut 3 bases from V and 7 bases from J; bases unmatched to any gene: 7. This CDR3 comprises 15 residues. The CDR3 reads CASSHVPGQGNEQFF. CDR3 bases: TGCGCCAGCAGTCACGTCCCGGGACAGGGAAATGAGCAGTTCTTC.

This clonotype was seen repeatedly, ten times or more. The chain joins TRBV5-1 to TRBJ2-2; D is uncertain. Trimming removed 0 bases at V and 0 bases at J, with 9 bases between. The CDR3 extends over 16 amino acids. Per the germline V gene, CDR1 is SGHRS and CDR2 is YFSETQ. CDR3 sequence reads: CASSLGRYPNTGELFF. CDR3 DNA: TGCGCCAGCAGCTTGGGCCGATACCCGAACACCGGGGAGCTGTTTTTT.

At least ten counts were recorded for this clonotype. The gene calls are TRBV7-8 and TRBJ2-7; D is perhaps TRBD2 (6 bases). The CDR3 contains 16 residues. Germline CDR1 reads SGHVS; CDR2 reads FQNEAQ. The ends were cut back, 2 bases at V and 5 bases at J, with 19 bases in the middle. As DNA, the CDR3 is TGTGCCAGCAGCTTACGCTTGGACCCCAGGAGGGACGAGCAGTACTTC. This codes for CASSLRLDPRRDEQYF. The variable domain in full, completed from reference TRBV7-8 and TRBJ2-7, reads GAGVSQSPRYKVAKRGQDVALRCDPISGHVSLFWYQQALGQGPEFLTYFQNEAQLDKSGLPSDRFFAERPEGSVSTLKIQRTQQEDSAVYLCASSLRLDPRRDEQYFGPGTRLTVT.

This clonotype was seen at least ten times. V gene TRBV5-1 combines with J gene TRBJ1-1, with TRBD1 matching over 9 bases. The germline gives CDR1 SGHRS, CDR2 YFSETQ. There are 14 residues in the CDR3. V shed 3 bases, J shed 7 bases, and the junction held 7 bases outside the gene matches. CDR3 in DNA: TGCGCCAGCAGCTCCGGGACAGGGCGGTATGAAGCTTTCTTT. This translates into CASSSGTGRYEAFF.

This rearrangement joins TRBV10-3 to TRBJ2-1; either TRBD1 or TRBD2 may fit D (5 bases each). Trimming left V 8 bases short and J 5 bases short, with 16 bases between. Germline CDR1 is ENHRY and CDR2 is SYGVKD. This CDR3 region has 14 residues. Written as DNA, the CDR3 is TGTGCCATCGAGGGAGCAGGGAACCACAATGAGCAGTTCTTC. This codes for CAIEGAGNHNEQFF.

CDR3 coding DNA: TGTGCCAGCAGTTTAGGGGGACGAGAAGCTTTCTTT. This sequence encodes CASSLGGREAFF. The chain has TRBV12-3 or TRBV12-4 and TRBJ1-1, with D perhaps matching TRBD1 (5 bases). The CDR3 covers 12 residues. The V gene lost 1 base and the J gene lost 8 bases, with 8 bases spanning the gap.

The table lists this clonotype with many counts. The rearrangement uses TRBV7-2 and TRBJ2-1; D might be TRBD1 or TRBD2, each matching 6 bases. V dropped 5 bases and J dropped 6 bases, with 14 bases sitting between them. The germline CDR1 and CDR2 sequences are SGHTA and FQGNSA. The CDR3 totals 14 residues. DNA for the CDR3: TGTGCCAGCAGCCCTTCCGGGGGCCGCAATGAGCAGTTCTTC. Encoded protein: CASSPSGGRNEQFF.